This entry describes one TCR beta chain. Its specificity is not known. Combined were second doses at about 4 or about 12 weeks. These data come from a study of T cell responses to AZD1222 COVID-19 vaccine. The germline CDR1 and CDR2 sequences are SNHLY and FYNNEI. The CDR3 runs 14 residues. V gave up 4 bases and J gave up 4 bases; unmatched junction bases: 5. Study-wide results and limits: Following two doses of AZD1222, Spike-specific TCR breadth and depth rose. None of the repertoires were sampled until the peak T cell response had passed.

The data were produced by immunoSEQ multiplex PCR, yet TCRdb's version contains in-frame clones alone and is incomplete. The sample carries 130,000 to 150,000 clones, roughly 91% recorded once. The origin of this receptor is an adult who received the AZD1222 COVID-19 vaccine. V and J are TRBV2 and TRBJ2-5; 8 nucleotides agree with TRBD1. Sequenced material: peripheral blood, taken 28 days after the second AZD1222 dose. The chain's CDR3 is CASSGQGIGETQYF. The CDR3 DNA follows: TGTGCCAGCAGTGGACAGGGGATCGGAGAGACCCAGTACTTC.